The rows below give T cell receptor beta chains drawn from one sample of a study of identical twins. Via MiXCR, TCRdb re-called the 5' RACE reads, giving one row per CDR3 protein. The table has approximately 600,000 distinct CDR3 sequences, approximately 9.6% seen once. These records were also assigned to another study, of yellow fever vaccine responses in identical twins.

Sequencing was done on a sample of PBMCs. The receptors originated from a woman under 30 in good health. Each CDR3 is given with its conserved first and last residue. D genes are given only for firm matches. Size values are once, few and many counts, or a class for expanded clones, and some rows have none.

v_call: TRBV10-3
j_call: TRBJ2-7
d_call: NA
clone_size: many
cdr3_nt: TGTGCCATCAGCGCTCCCTACGAGCAGTACTTC
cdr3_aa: CAISAPYEQYF

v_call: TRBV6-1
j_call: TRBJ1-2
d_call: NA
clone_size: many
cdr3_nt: TGTGCCAGCAAATCGAATTCTAACTATGGCTACACCTTC
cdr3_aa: CASKSNSNYGYTF

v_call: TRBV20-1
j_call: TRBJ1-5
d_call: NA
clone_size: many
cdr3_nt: TGCAGTGTTCAGAAGGGGACCTCTAGCAATCAGCCCCAGCATTTT
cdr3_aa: CSVQKGTSSNQPQHF

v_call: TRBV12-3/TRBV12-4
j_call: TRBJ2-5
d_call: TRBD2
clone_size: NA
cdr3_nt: TGTGCCAGCAGTTTCCGGGGGGGAGCCTTCCAAGAGACCCAGTACTTC
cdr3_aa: CASSFRGGAFQETQYF

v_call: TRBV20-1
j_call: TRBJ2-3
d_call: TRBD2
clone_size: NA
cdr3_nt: TGCTGTGCTAGAGATGCGGCTAGCGGGAGGGACACAGATACGCAGTATTTT
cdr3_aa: CCARDAASGRDTDTQYF

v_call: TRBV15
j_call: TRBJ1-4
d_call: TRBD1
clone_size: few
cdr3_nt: TGTGCCACCAGCAGACAGGGGGCGTTAGTCGAAAAACTGTTTTTT
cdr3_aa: CATSRQGALVEKLFF

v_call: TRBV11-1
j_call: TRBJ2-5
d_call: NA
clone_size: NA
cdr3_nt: TGTGCCAGCAGCTCCCCTGGACTGTTCCCAGAGACCCAGTACTTC
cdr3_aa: CASSSPGLFPETQYF

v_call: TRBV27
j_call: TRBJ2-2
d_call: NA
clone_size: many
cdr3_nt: TGTGCCAGCAGTCCTTCGACGGGACGGAACACCGGGGAGCTGTTTTTT
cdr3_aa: CASSPSTGRNTGELFF

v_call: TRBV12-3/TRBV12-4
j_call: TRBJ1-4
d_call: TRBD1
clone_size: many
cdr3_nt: TGTGCCAGCAGTTGGGGACAGGATGAAAAACTGTTTTTT
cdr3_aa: CASSWGQDEKLFF

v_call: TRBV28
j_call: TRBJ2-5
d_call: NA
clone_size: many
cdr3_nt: TGTGCCAGCAGCTTACGTACTACTAACCAAGAGACCCAGTACTTC
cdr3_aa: CASSLRTTNQETQYF

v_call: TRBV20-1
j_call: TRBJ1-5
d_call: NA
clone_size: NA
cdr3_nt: TGCAGTGCTAATCTCCAGGACGATCAGCCCCAGCATTTT
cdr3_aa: CSANLQDDQPQHF

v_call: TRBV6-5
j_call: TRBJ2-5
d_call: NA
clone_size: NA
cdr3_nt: TGTGCCAGCAGTTACCGGGCAGGAGGGGAGACCCAGTACTTC
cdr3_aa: CASSYRAGGETQYF

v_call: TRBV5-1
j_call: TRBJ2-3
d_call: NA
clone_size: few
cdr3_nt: TGCGCCAGGACTACTACAGATACGCAGTATTTT
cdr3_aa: CARTTTDTQYF

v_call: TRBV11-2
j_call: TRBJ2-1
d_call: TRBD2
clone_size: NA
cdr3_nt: TGTGCCAGCAGCTCTAGCGGGATCTACAATGAGCAGTTCTTC
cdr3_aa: CASSSSGIYNEQFF

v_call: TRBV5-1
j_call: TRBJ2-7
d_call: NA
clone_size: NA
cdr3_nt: TGCGCCAGCAGCCCCCTTGCCACTAGGATCTACGAGCAGTACTTC
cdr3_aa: CASSPLATRIYEQYF

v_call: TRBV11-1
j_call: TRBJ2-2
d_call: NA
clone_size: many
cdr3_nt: TGTGCCAGCAGCTTAGCCGCAATAACGGGACCCTTCAACACCGGGGAGCTGTTTTTT
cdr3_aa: CASSLAAITGPFNTGELFF

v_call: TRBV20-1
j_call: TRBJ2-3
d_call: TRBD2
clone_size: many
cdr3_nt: TGCAGTGCTAGGTCTAGCGGGGTCGATACGCAGTATTTT
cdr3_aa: CSARSSGVDTQYF

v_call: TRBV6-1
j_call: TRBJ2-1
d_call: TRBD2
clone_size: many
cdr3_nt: TGTGCCAGCAGCCACTACCAGCCTAGCGGGTACAATGAGCAGTTCTTC
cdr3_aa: CASSHYQPSGYNEQFF

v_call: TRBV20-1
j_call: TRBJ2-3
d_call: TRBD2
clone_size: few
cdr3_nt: TGCAGTGCTAGACAGCGGGAGAAGGGCACAGATACGCAGTATTTT
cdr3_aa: CSARQREKGTDTQYF

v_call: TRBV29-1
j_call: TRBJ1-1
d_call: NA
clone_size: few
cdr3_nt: TGCAGCGGGAAGGAGGGTAACACTGAAGCTTTCTTT
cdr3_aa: CSGKEGNTEAFF

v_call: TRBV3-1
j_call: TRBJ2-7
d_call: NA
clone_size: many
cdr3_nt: TGTGCCAGCAGCCAACCGGTCGAGCGGACAGCCTACGAGCAGTACTTC
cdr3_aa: CASSQPVERTAYEQYF

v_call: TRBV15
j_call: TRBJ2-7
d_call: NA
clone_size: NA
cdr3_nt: TGTGCCACCAGCAGAGATCGGGGGCGGACTACCCGCGAGCAGTACTTC
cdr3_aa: CATSRDRGRTTREQYF

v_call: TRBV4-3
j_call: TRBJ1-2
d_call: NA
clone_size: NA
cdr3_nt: TGCGCCAGCAGCCAAGATTTAAACTATGGCTACACCTTC
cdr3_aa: CASSQDLNYGYTF

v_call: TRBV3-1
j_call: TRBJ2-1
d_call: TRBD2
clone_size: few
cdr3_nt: TGTGCCAGCAGCCACGGAGGAGGGGGTCTAGCGGGTCGGAATGAGCAGTTCTTC
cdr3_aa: CASSHGGGGLAGRNEQFF

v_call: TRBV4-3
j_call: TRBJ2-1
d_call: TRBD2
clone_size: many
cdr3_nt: TGCGCCAGCAGCCAACTGACTAGCCCTCGGGTGAATGAGCAGTTCTTC
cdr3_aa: CASSQLTSPRVNEQFF

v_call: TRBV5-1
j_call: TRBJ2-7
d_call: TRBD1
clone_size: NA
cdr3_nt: TGCGCCAGCAGCTTCAACGGACAGGGGGTCGACGAGCAGTACTTC
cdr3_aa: CASSFNGQGVDEQYF

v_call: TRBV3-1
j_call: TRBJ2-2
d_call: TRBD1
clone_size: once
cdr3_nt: TGTGCCAGCAGTAACACAGGGGCCACCGGGGAGCTGTTTTTT
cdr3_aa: CASSNTGATGELFF

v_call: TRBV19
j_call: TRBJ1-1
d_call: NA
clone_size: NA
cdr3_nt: TGTGCCAGTAGTATGGGGTGGCGGGGGAACACTGAAGCTTTCTTT
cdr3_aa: CASSMGWRGNTEAFF

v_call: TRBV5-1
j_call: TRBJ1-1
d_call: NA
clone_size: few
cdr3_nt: TGCGCCAGCAGCCCCGAAACAGGGCTCGGCACTGAAGCTTTCTTT
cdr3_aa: CASSPETGLGTEAFF

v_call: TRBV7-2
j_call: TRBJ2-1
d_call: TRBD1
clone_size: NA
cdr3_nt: TGTGCCAGCAGCCAACAGGGGGCCTTCCACAATGAGCAGTTCTTC
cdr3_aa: CASSQQGAFHNEQFF

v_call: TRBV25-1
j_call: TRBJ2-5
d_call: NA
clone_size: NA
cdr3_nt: TGTGCCAGCAGTGATCGGGACCCCCAAGGAAGCGAGACCCAGTACTTC
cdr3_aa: CASSDRDPQGSETQYF

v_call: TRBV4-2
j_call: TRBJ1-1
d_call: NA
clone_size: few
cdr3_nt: TGTGCCAGCAGCCAAGAATGGGAGAACACTGAAGCTTTCTTT
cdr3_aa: CASSQEWENTEAFF

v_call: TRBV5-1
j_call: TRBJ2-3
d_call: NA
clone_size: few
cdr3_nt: TGCGCCAGCAGCTGGGGGGCCGAAGTTGATACGCAGTATTTT
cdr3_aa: CASSWGAEVDTQYF

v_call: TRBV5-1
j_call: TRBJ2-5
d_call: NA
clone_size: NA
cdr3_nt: TGCGCCAGCAGCCCCGCCGGACTAAAAGAGACCCAGTACTTC
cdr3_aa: CASSPAGLKETQYF

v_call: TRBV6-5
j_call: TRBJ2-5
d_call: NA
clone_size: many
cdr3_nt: TGTGCCAGCAGTTATAAACACCAGGAGACCCAGTACTTC
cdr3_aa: CASSYKHQETQYF

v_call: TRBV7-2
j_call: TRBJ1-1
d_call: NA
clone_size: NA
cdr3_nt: TGTGCCAGCAGCTTAGCGGGGTTACCGAACACTGAAGCTTTCTTT
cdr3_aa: CASSLAGLPNTEAFF

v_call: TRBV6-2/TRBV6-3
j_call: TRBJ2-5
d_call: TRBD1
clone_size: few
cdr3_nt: TGTGCCAGCAGCCCCACCACATCGACCTACAGGGGCCGCCGGGAGACCCAGTACTTC
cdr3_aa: CASSPTTSTYRGRRETQYF

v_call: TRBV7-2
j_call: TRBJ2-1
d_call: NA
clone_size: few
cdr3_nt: TGTGCCAGCAGCCTCGAATCGGCAGGGTTTTATCGCGATGAGCAGTTCTTC
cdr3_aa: CASSLESAGFYRDEQFF

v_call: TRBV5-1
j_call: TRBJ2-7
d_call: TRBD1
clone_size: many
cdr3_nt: TGCGCCAGCAGCTTCGACAGGGACGAGCAGTACTTC
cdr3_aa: CASSFDRDEQYF

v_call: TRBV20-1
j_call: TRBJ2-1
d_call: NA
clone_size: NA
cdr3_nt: TGCAGTGCTCCATCCGAGGACAGTCCAACCTACAATGAGCAGTTCTTC
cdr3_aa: CSAPSEDSPTYNEQFF

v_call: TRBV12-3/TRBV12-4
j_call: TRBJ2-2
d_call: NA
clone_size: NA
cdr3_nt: TGTGCCAGCAGACCAACATGGAACACCGGGGAGCTGTTTTTT
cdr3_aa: CASRPTWNTGELFF

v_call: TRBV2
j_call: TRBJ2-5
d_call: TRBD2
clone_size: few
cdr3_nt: TGTGCCAGCAATAAGGAGCGGGGGGGTGAGACCCAGTACTTC
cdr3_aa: CASNKERGGETQYF

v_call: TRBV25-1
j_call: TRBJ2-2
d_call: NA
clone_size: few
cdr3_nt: TGTGCCAGCAGTGAATTTGGGGGGTGGGACACCGGGGAGCTGTTTTTT
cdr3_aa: CASSEFGGWDTGELFF

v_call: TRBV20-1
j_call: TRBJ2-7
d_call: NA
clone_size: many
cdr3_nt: TGCAGTGCTAGTCGCATCGCCCTCTACGAGCAGTACTTC
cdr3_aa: CSASRIALYEQYF